Below are 30 T cell receptor beta chains sequenced from a single sample in a study of T cell repertoires in cytomegalovirus infection. TCRdb re-derived calls from the reads in MiXCR, one entry per CDR3 protein. The sample shows 250,000 to 300,000 distinct CDR3 sequences, about 23% of them seen only once. Sequencing input: PBMCs. These receptors all stem from a human donor in good health (CMV status not recorded). Some clones in this sample may be carry-over from other donors' samples.

CDR3 loop: CASSNRQRGVIDTQYF. In DNA form, the CDR3 reads TGTGCCAGTAGTAATCGACAGCGGGGGGTGATCGATACGCAGTATTTT. The chain combines TRBV19 with TRBJ2-3; 9 bases map to TRBD2. CDR1 and CDR2 (germline): LNHDA, SQIVND (reference sequence). This CDR3 spans 16 amino acids. Trimming at V came to 4 bases and at J to 6 bases, leaving 11 bases not matched to a gene. Together with reference TRBV19 and TRBJ2-3, the CDR3 gives the full variable domain: DGGITQSPKYLFRKEGQNVTLSCEQNLNHDAMYWYRQDPGQGLRLIYYSQIVNDFQKGDIAEGYSVSREKKESFPLTVTSAQKNPTAFYLCASSNRQRGVIDTQYFGPGTRLTVL.

V usage is TRBV12-5 and J usage is TRBJ1-1; 8 bases line up with TRBD1. The CDR3 consists of 14 residues. Germline V gene lookup returns CDR1 LGHNT and CDR2 FRNRAP. V trimming: 7 bases; J trimming: 11 bases; junction bases outside the gene matches: 15. The CDR3 DNA follows: TGTGCTAGTGCCGAGACAGGGGACGCTCCACTGGCTTTCTTT. This encodes CASAETGDAPLAFF. The complete variable domain, with remaining parts taken from reference TRBV12-5 and TRBJ1-1, reads DARVTQTPRHKVTEMGQEVTMRCQPILGHNTVFWYRQTMMQGLELLAYFRNRAPLDDSGMPKDRFSAEMPDATLATLKIQPSEPRDSAVYFCASAETGDAPLAFFGQGTRLTVV.

Ten or more counts support this clonotype. The rearrangement uses TRBV7-2 and TRBJ2-1; 11 positions match TRBD2. V was clipped by 5 bases and J by 0 bases; unmatched bases: 9. From germline, CDR1 is SGHTA and CDR2 FQGNSA. CDR3 size: 18 residues. The CDR3 bases are TGTGCCAGCAGCACCCCTCGGACTAGCGGGTACTCCTACAATGAGCAGTTCTTC. Protein sequence: CASSTPRTSGYSYNEQFF.

This clonotype showed up just a few times. This chain uses TRBV4-1 with TRBJ2-4; a weak D match, TRBD1 (6 bases). The CDR3 runs to 14 residues. The germline CDR1 and CDR2 sequences are MGHRA and YSYEKL. The V end was cut by 5 bases, the J end by 5 bases, with 13 bases between. The CDR3: CASSARDTENIQYF. CDR3 bases: TGCGCCAGCAGCGCCCGGGACACAGAAAACATTCAGTACTTC.

The table lists this clonotype with a few counts. The genes are TRBV14 and TRBJ1-2, with TRBD1 identical over 7 bases. The CDR3 is 14 residues long. Germline CDR1 reads SGHDN; CDR2 reads FVKESK. V lost 2 bases, J lost 4 bases, and 4 bases stayed unmatched. The DNA for the CDR3 is TGTGCCAGCAGCCAAAAGGACAGGATCTATGGCTACACCTTC. It yields the protein CASSQKDRIYGYTF.

This clonotype occurred a few times. This chain joins TRBV7-3 and TRBJ2-1, with TRBD2 matching 11 bases. There are 15 residues in the CDR3. V lost 3 bases, J lost 7 bases, and 5 bases stayed unmatched. Germline lookup yields CDR1 SGHTA and CDR2 FQGTGA. The CDR3 loop reads CASSFLAGGTNEQFF. The CDR3 nucleotides read TGTGCCAGCAGCTTCCTAGCGGGGGGCACTAATGAGCAGTTCTTC.

In this sample, this clonotype turned up a few times. This chain links TRBV12-3 or TRBV12-4 with TRBJ1-1; unclear D gene. V was cut by 4 bases and J by 4 bases, with 10 bases left in between. This CDR3 is 13 amino acids long. CDR3 residues: CASSYYRSTEAFF. CDR3 sequence (DNA): TGTGCCAGCAGTTACTATAGGTCCACTGAAGCTTTCTTT.

The chain joins TRBV28 to TRBJ2-7, with 7 positions matching TRBD1. The junction had 12 bases not matched to a gene; V was cut back by 6 bases and J by 1 base. CDR1 MDHEN and CDR2 SYDVKM come from the germline V gene. The CDR3 spans 16 residues. This chain's CDR3 is CASSSLGQGVSYEQYF. DNA for the CDR3: TGTGCCAGCAGCTCCCTCGGGCAGGGGGTTTCCTACGAGCAGTACTTC.

Worth noting for this clonotype: The junction and the germline gene differ at one end; a read error may be behind it. The chain is built from TRBV14 and TRBJ2-3; no definite D call. CDR1 and CDR2 from the germline V gene are SGHDN and FVKESK. The CDR3 sequence is 11 residues long. CDR3 region: CASSLTDTLYF. For the CDR3, the DNA is TGTGCCAGCAGCCTCACAGATACGCTGTATTTT.

A few counts support this clonotype. The chain recombines TRBV5-1 with TRBJ2-3; D is possibly TRBD2 (6 bases). This CDR3 has 16 amino acids. The V end lost 0 bases, the J end lost 2 bases, and 13 bases lay between the germline ends. Germline assignment: CDR1 SGHRS and CDR2 YFSETQ. The CDR3 is CASSLGPAGFTDTQYF. The CDR3 DNA is TGCGCCAGCAGCTTGGGCCCGGCGGGATTCACAGATACGCAGTATTTT.

This clonotype was picked up a small number of times. The chain is built from TRBV24-1 and TRBJ2-1, with unresolved D. Germline lookup yields CDR1 KGHDR and CDR2 SFDVKD. CDR3 length equals 15 residues. The V gene lost 1 base and the J gene lost 0 bases, with 6 bases spanning the gap. The CDR3 protein is CATSDFGDSYNEQFF. The CDR3 DNA is TGTGCCACCAGTGATTTTGGCGACTCCTACAATGAGCAGTTCTTC.

Many counts were recorded for this clonotype. V is TRBV5-5 and J is TRBJ2-4; tentative D call: TRBD2 (5 bases). The CDR3 has 16 residues. Between the trimmed V and J ends, which lost 0 bases and 3 bases, there was a span of 13 bases. CDR1 is SGHKS and CDR2 is YYEKEE in the germline V gene (reference sequence). The CDR3 DNA reads as TGTGCCAGCAGCTTGGGGTGGGAGAGGGACAAAAACATTCAGTACTTC. This codes for CASSLGWERDKNIQYF.

The table lists this clonotype with many counts. This chain uses TRBV7-2 with TRBJ1-5; D is unclear. This CDR3 has 15 amino acids. Germline assignment: CDR1 SGHTA and CDR2 FQGNSA. V was cut by 2 bases and J by 0 bases, with 8 bases left in between. The CDR3 sequence is CASSLLGDSNQPQHF. In nucleotides, the CDR3 is TGTGCCAGCAGCTTACTGGGAGATAGCAATCAGCCCCAGCATTTT.

At least ten counts were recorded for this clonotype. The V gene is TRBV6-2 or TRBV6-3, the J gene TRBJ1-5; TRBD1 matches at 7 bases. V dropped 4 bases and J dropped 7; count of bases not matched to a gene: 7. In germline, CDR1 is MNHEY, CDR2 SVGEGT. The CDR3 contains 14 residues. In DNA, the CDR3 is TGTGCCAGCAGTTCGACAGGGCTGGGCCAGCCCCAGCATTTT. This translates into CASSSTGLGQPQHF.

The CDR3 spells CASSPRFLVRDSNTEAFF. DNA for the CDR3: TGTGCCAGCTCACCACGGTTTTTAGTTAGGGACAGTAACACTGAAGCTTTCTTT. The chain combines TRBV18 with TRBJ1-1; TRBD1 aligns across 7 bases. The junction had 13 bases not matched to a gene; V was cut back by 1 base and J by 2 bases. The V gene's germline CDR1 is KGHSH and CDR2 LQKENI. This CDR3 is 18 amino acids long.

This clonotype was picked up many times. The CDR3, as DNA: TGTGCCAGCAGCTTAAGACAGGGACCCTACGAGCAGTACTTC. It specifies CASSLRQGPYEQYF. The chain recombines TRBV7-8 with TRBJ2-7; TRBD1 agrees at 7 bases. From germline, CDR1 is SGHVS and CDR2 FQNEAQ. The V segment lost 2 bases and the J segment 2 bases; nucleotides outside the gene matches: 3. The CDR3 is made up of 14 amino acids.

This clonotype was seen many times. The chain recombines TRBV7-3 with TRBJ2-3, with D perhaps matching TRBD1 or TRBD2 (5 bases each). Germline values: CDR1 SGHTA, CDR2 FQGTGA. V was cut by 5 bases and J by 2 bases, with 8 bases left in between. CDR3 length equals 13 residues. The CDR3 reads CASSEGNTDTQYF. The CDR3 DNA follows: TGTGCCAGCAGCGAGGGGAACACAGATACGCAGTATTTT.

The chain carries TRBV7-2 and TRBJ2-2; no reliable D call. In germline, CDR1 is SGHTA, CDR2 FQGNSA. The germline V and J ends were trimmed by 3 bases and 7 bases, with 9 bases remaining between them. The CDR3 length is 13 residues. This CDR3 is CASSFPWGGELFF. As DNA, the CDR3 is TGTGCCAGCAGCTTCCCTTGGGGCGGGGAGCTGTTTTTT.

This clonotype was seen at least ten times. The chain carries TRBV7-2 and TRBJ1-4; D perhaps matches TRBD1 (5 bases). CDR1 is SGHTA and CDR2 is FQGNSA in the germline V gene. V lost 5 bases and J lost 7, with 17 bases in between. This CDR3 has 15 amino acids. DNA of the CDR3: TGTGCCAGCAGCGAAAACCCGGGACGTAGTGAAAAACTGTTTTTT. It specifies CASSENPGRSEKLFF.

Note on this clonotype: A much larger clone lies a single base off, so this may be a read error. DNA of the CDR3: TGTGCCAGCAGCTTAGCCCCGACAGGGGGGACTGAAACTTTCTTT. This translates into CASSLAPTGGTETFF. The chain joins TRBV7-2 to TRBJ1-1, with 9 bases identical to TRBD1. The CDR3 runs to 15 residues. The germline V gene has CDR1 SGHTA and CDR2 FQGNSA.

V gene TRBV11-2 combines with J gene TRBJ2-2; D gene ambiguous. Germline V lookup: CDR1 SGHAT, CDR2 FQNNGV. This CDR3 is 15 amino acids long. V shed 7 bases and J shed 1 base, with 13 bases lying between them. DNA of the CDR3: TGTGCCAGCAACCGCCGTGCCGTGAACACCGGGGAGCTGTTTTTT. Translating it yields CASNRRAVNTGELFF.

V is TRBV28 and J is TRBJ2-7; 7 bases line up with TRBD2. CDR3 size: 15 residues. Losses at the gene ends were 5 bases for V and 3 bases for J; bases not matched to a gene: 10. Germline CDR1 and CDR2: MDHEN and SYDVKM. The CDR3 loop is CASSPALGGGYEQYF. The CDR3, as DNA: TGTGCCAGCAGTCCAGCGTTGGGGGGGGGCTACGAGCAGTACTTC.

The V call is TRBV19, the J call TRBJ2-2; 13 nucleotides line up with TRBD2. Germline loops: CDR1 LNHDA, CDR2 SQIVND (reference sequence). This CDR3 spans 18 amino acids. Germline trimming cut 3 bases from V and 3 bases from J; bases unmatched to any gene: 7. The chain's CDR3 is CASSILGLAGVHTGELFF. The CDR3 DNA is TGTGCCAGTAGTATCCTCGGACTAGCGGGAGTTCACACCGGGGAGCTGTTTTTT. Using reference TRBV19 and TRBJ2-2 for the parts outside the CDR3, the full variable domain is DGGITQSPKYLFRKEGQNVTLSCEQNLNHDAMYWYRQDPGQGLRLIYYSQIVNDFQKGDIAEGYSVSREKKESFPLTVTSAQKNPTAFYLCASSILGLAGVHTGELFFGEGSRLTVL.

The chain has TRBV6-1 and TRBJ2-7; 8 nucleotides agree with TRBD2. With V trimmed by 5 bases and J by 3 bases, 3 bases remained unmatched. CDR1 and CDR2 from the germline V gene are MNHNS and SASEGT. This CDR3 is 13 amino acids long. Here the CDR3 DNA reads TGTGCCAGCAGTCGACTAGCGTTCTACGAGCAGTACTTC. Residues: CASSRLAFYEQYF.

This clonotype was seen a handful of times. The chain couples TRBV5-1 to TRBJ2-7, with D possibly matching TRBD2 (5 bases). CDR3 size: 13 residues. The germline V and J ends were trimmed by 0 bases and 6 bases, with 10 bases remaining between them. Germline V gene data show CDR1 as SGHRS and CDR2 as YFSETQ. CDR3 bases: TGCGCCAGCAGCTTGGGAGGGTCTCCCGAGCAGTACTTC. This gives the protein CASSLGGSPEQYF.

This clonotype was picked up a small number of times. The chain recombines TRBV6-1 with TRBJ1-1; D uncertain. The CDR3 is 14 residues long. V was cut by 3 bases and J by 1 base, with 9 bases left in between. Germline V gives CDR1 MNHNS, CDR2 SASEGT. The chain's CDR3 is CASSDVRWNTEAFF. As DNA, the CDR3 is TGTGCCAGCAGTGATGTACGTTGGAACACTGAAGCTTTCTTT.

The chain has TRBV10-3 and TRBJ2-1; possibly TRBD2 for D (6 bases). Per the germline V gene, CDR1 is ENHRY and CDR2 is SYGVKD. Trimming left V 0 bases short and J 9 bases short, with 15 bases between. The CDR3 is 15 residues long. CDR3 DNA sequence: TGTGCCATCAGTGAGTCGCCCCCCGCGGGGCTTGAGCAGTTCTTC. The encoded protein is CAISESPPAGLEQFF.

Many counts were recorded for this clonotype. The chain links TRBV7-2 to TRBJ2-7; 10 positions agree with TRBD2. The germline CDR1 and CDR2 sequences are SGHTA and FQGNSA. The CDR3 runs to 14 residues. V was pared by 4 bases and J by 5 bases, with 5 bases of the junction left unmatched. CDR3 amino acids: CASSSLAGGNEQYF. In nucleotides, the CDR3 is TGTGCCAGCAGCTCCTTAGCGGGAGGTAACGAGCAGTACTTC.

The chain employs TRBV29-1 and TRBJ2-1; 12 nucleotides match TRBD1. The CDR3 has 15 residues. Germline assignment: CDR1 SQVTM and CDR2 ANQGSEA. V gave up 2 bases and J gave up 6 bases; unmatched junction bases: 5. As DNA, the CDR3 is TGCAGCGTTGAACCGGGACAGGGGGCAATCAATGAGCAGTTCTTC. It translates to CSVEPGQGAINEQFF.

This clonotype was recorded many times. The rearrangement uses TRBV7-2 and TRBJ2-1; possibly TRBD1 or TRBD2 for D (5 bases each). V was shortened by 4 bases and J by 8 bases, with 9 bases between the two germline ends. Per germline, CDR1 SGHTA and CDR2 FQGNSA. The CDR3 runs 12 residues. CDR3 amino acids: CASSWGFYEQFF. The CDR3 bases are TGTGCCAGCAGCTGGGGGTTCTATGAGCAGTTCTTC.